The present T cell receptor (beta chain) was sequenced within a study of Ad26.COV2.S vaccination and SARS-CoV-2 variants. TCRdb keeps only in-frame clones here, not all; method: immunoSEQ multiplex PCR. There are approximately 240,000 clones in the sample; roughly 90% occur only once, and roughly 10% lies in the top ten. Study conclusions and caveats: Analyses of TCR breadth and depth may have underestimated total T cell responses.

The treatment denotes: around 19 received Ad26.COV2.S at low or high dose, single or two shots; a few received placebo; per-sample allocation not given. Sampling took place 63 days after the first vaccine or placebo injection. Worth noting for this clone: Its antigen remains unknown.

The CDR3 consists of 13 residues. Between the trimmed V and J ends, which lost 5 bases and 2 bases, there was a span of 9 bases. Germline values: CDR1 SGHRS, CDR2 YFSETQ. V gene TRBV5-1 combines with J gene TRBJ2-3, with D perhaps TRBD1 (6 bases). Sample: peripheral blood, taken in a trial of Ad26.COV2.S vaccine versus placebo. This receptor was taken from a person aged 18-65 years who received the Ad26.COV2.S COVID-19 vaccine or a placebo. The CDR3 loop reads CASRAGDTDTQYF. CDR3 in DNA: TGCGCCAGCAGGGCAGGGGACACAGATACGCAGTATTTT.